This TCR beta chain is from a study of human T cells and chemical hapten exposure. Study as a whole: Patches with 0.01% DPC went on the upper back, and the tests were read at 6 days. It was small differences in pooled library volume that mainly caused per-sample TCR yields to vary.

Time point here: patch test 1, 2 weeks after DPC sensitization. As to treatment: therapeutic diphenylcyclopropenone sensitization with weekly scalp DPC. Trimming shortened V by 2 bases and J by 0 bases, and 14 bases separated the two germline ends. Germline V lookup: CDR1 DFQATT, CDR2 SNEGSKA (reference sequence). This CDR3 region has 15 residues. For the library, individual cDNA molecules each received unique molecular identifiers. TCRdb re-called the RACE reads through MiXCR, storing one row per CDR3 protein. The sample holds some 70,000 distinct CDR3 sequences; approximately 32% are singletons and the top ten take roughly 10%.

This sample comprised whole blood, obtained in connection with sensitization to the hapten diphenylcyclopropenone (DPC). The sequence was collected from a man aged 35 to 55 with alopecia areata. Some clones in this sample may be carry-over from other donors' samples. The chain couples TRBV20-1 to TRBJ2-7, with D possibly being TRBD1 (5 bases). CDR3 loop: CSARKVRATSYEQYF. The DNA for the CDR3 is TGCAGTGCTAGAAAGGTCAGGGCGACCTCCTACGAGCAGTACTTC.